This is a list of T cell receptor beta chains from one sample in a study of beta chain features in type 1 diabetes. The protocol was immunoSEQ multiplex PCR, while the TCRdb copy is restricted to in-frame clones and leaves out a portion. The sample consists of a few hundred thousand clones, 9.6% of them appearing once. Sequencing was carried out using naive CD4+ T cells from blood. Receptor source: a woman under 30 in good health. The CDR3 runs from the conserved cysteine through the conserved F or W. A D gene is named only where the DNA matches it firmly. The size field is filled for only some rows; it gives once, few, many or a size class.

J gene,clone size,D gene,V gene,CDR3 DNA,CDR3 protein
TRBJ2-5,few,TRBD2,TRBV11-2,TGTGCCAGCAGCGCACTAGCGGAGGGGGGAGAGACCCAGTACTTC,CASSALAEGGETQYF
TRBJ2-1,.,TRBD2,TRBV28,TGTGCCAGCTGGACTAGCGGGGGATCGAATGAGCAGTTCTTC,CASWTSGGSNEQFF
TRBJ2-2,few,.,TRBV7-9,TGTGCCAGCAGCTTAAAGGAGGGCGGGGAGCTGTTTTTT,CASSLKEGGELFF
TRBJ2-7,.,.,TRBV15,TGTGCCACCAGCAGTGCTTGGGGGCGCGAATCCTACGAGCAGTACTTC,CATSSAWGRESYEQYF
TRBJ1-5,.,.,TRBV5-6,TGTGCCAGCAGCTTGGGCCCCCATGGGGGCCAGCCCCAGCATTTT,CASSLGPHGGQPQHF
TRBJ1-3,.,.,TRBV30,TGTGCCTGGAGTTCGGGGTCTGGAAACACCATATATTTT,CAWSSGSGNTIYF
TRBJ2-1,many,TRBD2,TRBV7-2,TGTGCCAGCAGCTCAAGGTCGGGAGGGCCTTACAATGAGCAGTTCTTC,CASSSRSGGPYNEQFF
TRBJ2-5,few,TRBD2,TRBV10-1,TGCGCCAGCAGCCTTGGACTAGCGGGGGCCTCGGAGACCCAGTACTTC,CASSLGLAGASETQYF
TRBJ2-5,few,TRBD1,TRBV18,TGTGCCAGCTCACCCATCGGGCCAGGGGGAGAGACCCAGTACTTC,CASSPIGPGGETQYF
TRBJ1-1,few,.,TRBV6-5,TGTGCCAGCAGTTACAGGCGGGGGGTAGGCACTGAAGCTTTCTTT,CASSYRRGVGTEAFF
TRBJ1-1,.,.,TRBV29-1,TGCAGCGTTGGTTACGATTTCATAGCTGAAGCTTTCTTT,CSVGYDFIAEAFF
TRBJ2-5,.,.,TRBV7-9,TGTGCCAGCAGCTTATATCTACAAGAGACCCAGTACTTC,CASSLYLQETQYF
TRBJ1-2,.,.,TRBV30,TGTGCCTGGAGTAATACGGGGAGAGACTATGGCTACACCTTC,CAWSNTGRDYGYTF
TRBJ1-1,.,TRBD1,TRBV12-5,TGTGCTAGCGGGACAGCGAACACTGAAGCTTTCTTT,CASGTANTEAFF
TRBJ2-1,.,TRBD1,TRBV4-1,TGCGCCAGCAGCCAAGAAGGGGGCGGGTCCTACAATGAGCAGTTCTTC,CASSQEGGGSYNEQFF
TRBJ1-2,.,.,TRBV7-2,TGTGCCAGCAGCCTCAGGGGTGGCTACACCTTC,CASSLRGGYTF
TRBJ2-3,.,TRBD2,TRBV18,TGTGCCAGCTCACATAGCGGGATCCCAGATACGCAGTATTTT,CASSHSGIPDTQYF
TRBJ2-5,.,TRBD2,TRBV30,TGTGCCTGGAGTCCGTGGGAGCGGGAGATAGGAGAGACCCAGTACTTC,CAWSPWEREIGETQYF
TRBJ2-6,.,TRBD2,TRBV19,TGTGCCAGCCGGACTAGCGGGGGCTCTGGGGCCAACGTCCTGACTTTC,CASRTSGGSGANVLTF
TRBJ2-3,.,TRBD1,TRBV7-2,TGTGCCAGCAGCCTACTAGGGGGCGATACGCAGTATTTT,CASSLLGGDTQYF
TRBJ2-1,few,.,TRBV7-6,TGTGCCAGCAGCTTATCTAATGAGCAGTTCTTC,CASSLSNEQFF
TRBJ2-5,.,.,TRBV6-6,TGTGCCAGCAGCTATATGAGGGAGACCCAGTACTTC,CASSYMRETQYF
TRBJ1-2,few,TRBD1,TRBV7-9,TGTGCCAGCAGCTTAGCGCGCGGCAGGGGGCACTATGGCTACACCTTC,CASSLARGRGHYGYTF
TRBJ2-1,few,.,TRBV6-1,TGTGCCAGCAGTGAACTTACAACCCCCGACAATGAGCAGTTCTTC,CASSELTTPDNEQFF
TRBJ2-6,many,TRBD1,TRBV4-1,TGCGCCAGCAGCCACGGGGACAGGGACGCCAACGTCCTGACTTTC,CASSHGDRDANVLTF
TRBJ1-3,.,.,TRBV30,TGTGCCTGGAGTTCCTCCGTAAACACCATATCTTTT,CAWSSSVNTISF
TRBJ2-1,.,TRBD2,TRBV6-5,TGTGCCAGCAGTCAAACTAGCGGGACCTACAATGAGCAGTTCTTC,CASSQTSGTYNEQFF
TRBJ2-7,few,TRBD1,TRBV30,TGTGCCTGGAGCGCAGCGGGACAGGGGAGGTACGAGCAGTACTTC,CAWSAAGQGRYEQYF
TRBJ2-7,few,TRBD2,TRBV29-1,TGCAGCGTGGGGACTAGCGGGGGGGCCTACGAGCAGTACTTC,CSVGTSGGAYEQYF
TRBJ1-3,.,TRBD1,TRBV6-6,TGTGCCAGCAGTTACGGGACAGTCTCTGGAAACACCATATATTTT,CASSYGTVSGNTIYF
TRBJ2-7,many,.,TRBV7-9,TGTGCCAGCAGCTTTGGCCAAGGGGTCTACGAGCAGTACTTC,CASSFGQGVYEQYF
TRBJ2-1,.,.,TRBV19,TGTGCCAGTGACGGGACAATGCCCAATGAGCAGTTCTTC,CASDGTMPNEQFF
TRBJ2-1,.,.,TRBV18,TGTGCCAGCTCAAGGGACTTCGCGAATGAGCAGTTCTTC,CASSRDFANEQFF
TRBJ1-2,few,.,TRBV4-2,TGTGCCAGCAGCCTCCAGGGGCACGACTATGGCTACACCTTC,CASSLQGHDYGYTF
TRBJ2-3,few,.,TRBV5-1,TGCGCCAGCAGCTTGGGGCAGTTCACAGATACGCAGTATTTT,CASSLGQFTDTQYF
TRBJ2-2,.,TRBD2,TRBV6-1,TGTGCCAGCGGCAGGACTAGCTTCACCGGGGAGCTGTTTTTT,CASGRTSFTGELFF
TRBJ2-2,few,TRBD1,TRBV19,TGTGCCAGTAGTACTTACAGGGGACCGAACACCGGGGAGCTGTTTTTT,CASSTYRGPNTGELFF
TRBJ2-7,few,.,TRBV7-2,TGTGCCAGCAGCTTCGGGGTTCTGGGCCACTACGAGCAGTACTTC,CASSFGVLGHYEQYF
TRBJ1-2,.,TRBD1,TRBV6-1,TGTGCCAGCAGTACAACCGGACAGGGAGGCTATGGCTACACCTTC,CASSTTGQGGYGYTF
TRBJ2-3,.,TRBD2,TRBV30,TGTGCCTGGACTAGCGGGGCCACAGATACGCAGTATTTT,CAWTSGATDTQYF
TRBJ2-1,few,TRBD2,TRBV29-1,TGCAGCGTTGCGAGGGGACTAGCAAACAATGAGCAGTTCTTC,CSVARGLANNEQFF
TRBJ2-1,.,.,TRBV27,TGTGCCAGCAGTTTATCGGGGCGGGGACTCAATGAGCAGTTCTTC,CASSLSGRGLNEQFF
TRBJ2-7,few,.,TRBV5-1,TGCGCCAGCAGGCAAGCAGGGGCGGGCGAGCAGTACTTC,CASRQAGAGEQYF